One and the same sample provided the 2 T cell receptor beta chains below, sequenced in a study of cytomegalovirus exposure and HLA in healthy donors (dated by TCRdb to 2016 to 2017). The library was generated by the immunoSEQ multiplex PCR assay. The multiplex PCR relied on a mix of 60 forward primers for TCR Vbeta segments and 13 reverse primers for TCR Jbeta segments. As stored in TCRdb, this immuneACCESS dataset retains in-frame rearrangements with V and J assigned. A fraction of the clones does not appear; measured against another copy, unresolved V genes explain less than half of the discrepancy, and the remainder lacks a known reason. Across this sample there are about 140,000 clones, with roughly 79% seen only once. Jointly, the top ten make up approximately 2.8% of the sample. The sequencing sample was made of PBMCs. These receptor sequences come from a male donor in good health and CMV-seronegative.

The chain joins TRBV5-1 to TRBJ2-3, with D possibly being TRBD1 (6 bases). The CDR3 sequence is 15 residues long. The V gene lost 0 bases and the J gene lost 3 bases, with 11 bases spanning the gap. Germline V gene sequence: CDR1 SGHRS, CDR2 YFSETQ. CDR3 in amino acids: CASSLGQVGTDTQYF. The CDR3, as DNA: TGCGCCAGCAGCTTGGGACAGGTTGGAACAGATACGCAGTATTTT.

The genes are TRBV12-5 and TRBJ2-7; possibly TRBD2 for D (6 bases). The CDR3 runs to 16 residues. Germline values: CDR1 LGHNT, CDR2 FRNRAP. V shed 0 bases and J shed 3 bases, with 15 bases lying between them. CDR3 loop: CASGLVLGGPLYEQYF. CDR3 DNA sequence: TGTGCTAGTGGTTTGGTGCTCGGGGGTCCGCTCTACGAGCAGTACTTC.